One TCR beta chain is described in this entry. The antigen is not known. Some clones are missing from TCRdb's copy, which holds only in-frame ones; the method was immunoSEQ multiplex PCR. Of roughly 500,000 clones in the sample, 79% were seen once. The donor cohort consisted entirely of Caucasian adults residing in Nashville, Tennessee. This record belongs to a study of shared clonotypes between healthy human individuals. Overall study findings and caveats: It was the few donors that limited the genetic and exposure-history diversity represented. The study sampled only blood, and tissue repertoires likely differ.

Germline assignment: CDR1 SGHNT and CDR2 YYREEE (reference sequence). This CDR3 is built from 13 residues. Trimming shortened V by 0 bases and J by 3 bases, and 7 bases separated the two germline ends. The source material was PBMCs. J is TRBJ2-7 and V is TRBV5-4; D unclear. This receptor was taken from a woman between 40 and 55 years old in good health. Some clones in this sample may be carry-over from other donors' samples. The CDR3: CASSLALGYEQYF. Written as DNA, the CDR3 is TGTGCCAGCAGCTTGGCGCTTGGCTACGAGCAGTACTTC.